The 2 T cell receptor beta chains listed next were all sequenced from one sample in a study of Tregs in tolerant kidney transplant recipients. Assay: immunoSEQ multiplex PCR; the TCRdb copy retains only in-frame clones and omits some. The table lists around 50,000 clones, 80% to 90% of them singletons, with roughly 5% in the top ten. Sequenced sample: CD4+ T cells from blood. These receptors were obtained from a human donor in good health.

This clone occurred once. V and J are TRBV7-9 and TRBJ1-2; the match to TRBD1 covers 7 bases. Trimming at V came to 8 bases and at J to 7 bases, leaving 10 bases not matched to a gene. Germline CDR1 reads SEHNR; CDR2 reads FQNEAQ (reference sequence). This CDR3 has 13 amino acids. CDR3: CASGWRQGGGYTF. As DNA, the CDR3 is TGTGCCAGCGGATGGCGACAGGGCGGTGGCTACACCTTC.

This chain connects TRBV6-1 to TRBJ2-2, with D maybe TRBD1 (6 bases). This CDR3 is built from 15 residues. Germline assignment: CDR1 MNHNS and CDR2 SASEGT. Trimming took off 4 bases at V and 1 base at J, with 10 bases between the two ends. CDR3 sequence (DNA): TGTGCCAGCAGTGCCCTGACAGGGAACACCGGGGAGCTGTTTTTT. Protein product: CASSALTGNTGELFF.